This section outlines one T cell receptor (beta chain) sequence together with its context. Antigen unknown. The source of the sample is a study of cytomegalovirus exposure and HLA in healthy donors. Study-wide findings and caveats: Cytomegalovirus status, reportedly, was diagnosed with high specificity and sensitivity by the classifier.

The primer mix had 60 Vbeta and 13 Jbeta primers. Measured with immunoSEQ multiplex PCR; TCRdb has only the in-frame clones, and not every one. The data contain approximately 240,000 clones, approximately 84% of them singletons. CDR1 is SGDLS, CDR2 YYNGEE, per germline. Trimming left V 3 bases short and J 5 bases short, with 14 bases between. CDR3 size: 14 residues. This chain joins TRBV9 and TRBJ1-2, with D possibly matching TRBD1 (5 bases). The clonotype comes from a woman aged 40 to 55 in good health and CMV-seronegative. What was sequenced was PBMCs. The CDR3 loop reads CASSGGEGLYGYTF. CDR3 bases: TGTGCCAGCAGCGGGGGGGAGGGGCTGTATGGCTACACCTTC.